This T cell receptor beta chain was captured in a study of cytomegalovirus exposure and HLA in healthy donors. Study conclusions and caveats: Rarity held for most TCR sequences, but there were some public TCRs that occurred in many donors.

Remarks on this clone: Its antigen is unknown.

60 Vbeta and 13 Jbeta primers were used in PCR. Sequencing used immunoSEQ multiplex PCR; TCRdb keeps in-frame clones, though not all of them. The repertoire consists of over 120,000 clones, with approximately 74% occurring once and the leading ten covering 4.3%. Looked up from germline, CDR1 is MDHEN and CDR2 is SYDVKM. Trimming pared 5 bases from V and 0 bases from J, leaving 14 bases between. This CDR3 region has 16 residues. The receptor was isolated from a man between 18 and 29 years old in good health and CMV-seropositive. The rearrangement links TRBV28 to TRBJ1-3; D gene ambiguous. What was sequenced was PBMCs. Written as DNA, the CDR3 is TGTGCCAGCAGTCCGAGGAAGTCAAGCTCTGGAAACACCATATATTTT. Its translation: CASSPRKSSSGNTIYF.